What follows are 3 T cell receptor beta chains derived from one specimen sequenced in a study of T cell responses to AZD1222 COVID-19 vaccine listed by TCRdb under 2021. This specimen's time point label, interpreted: baseline before first vaccination. The protocol used for the library was the immunoSEQ multiplex PCR assay. As stored in TCRdb, this immuneACCESS dataset retains in-frame rearrangements with V and J assigned. A fraction of the clones does not appear; measured against another copy, unresolved V genes explain less than half of the discrepancy, and the remainder lacks a known reason. Recorded for this sample are under 200,000 clones; roughly nine tenths of them occurred a single time. 1.5% to 2% of the sample is held by the ten biggest clonotypes. Source: peripheral blood, taken on day 0 of AZD1222 vaccination. The receptors were sampled from an adult in good health.

The rearrangement uses TRBV5-6 and TRBJ1-5; a possible D gene is TRBD1 (6 bases). With 0 bases removed from V and 4 bases from J, the gap between germline ends came to 14 bases. There are 16 residues in the CDR3. From germline, CDR1 is SGHDT and CDR2 YYEEEE. The CDR3 sequence is CASSLAGGQRNQPQHF. The CDR3 coding sequence is TGTGCCAGCAGCTTGGCCGGGGGACAACGAAATCAGCCCCAGCATTTT.

About this clone itself: Other DNA sequences in this sample translate to the same CDR3. The gene calls are TRBV12-3 or TRBV12-4 and TRBJ1-1, with D uncertain. The CDR3 runs to 13 residues. Trimming pared 3 bases from V and 0 bases from J, leaving 5 bases between. In DNA, the CDR3 is TGTGCCAGCAGTTTGTCGTTGAACACTGAAGCTTTCTTT. It yields the protein CASSLSLNTEAFF.

Sample share makes this clone medium-sized. This sequence joins TRBV5-4 and TRBJ1-3; D unresolved. The CDR3 extends over 17 amino acids. CDR1 SGHNT and CDR2 YYREEE come from the germline V gene (reference sequence). V lost 1 base to trimming and J lost 0 bases, with 14 bases between them. The CDR3 coding sequence is TGTGCCAGCAGCTTGTTTGGGGAAGCGGACTCTGGAAACACCATATATTTT. It yields the protein CASSLFGEADSGNTIYF. The full variable domain, completed using reference TRBV5-4 and TRBJ1-3, is ETGVTQSPTHLIKTRGQQVTLRCSSQSGHNTVSWYQQALGQGPQFIFQYYREEENGRGNFPPRFSGLQFPNYSSELNVNALELDDSALYLCASSLFGEADSGNTIYFGEGSWLTVV.